A selection of T cell receptor beta chains follows, all from one sample in a study of T cell repertoires in cytomegalovirus infection. These TCRs are of unknown antigen specificity. TCRdb re-called the reads with MiXCR, one entry per CDR3 protein. Here the sample spans 650,000 to 850,000 distinct CDR3 sequences, 25% to 30% being singletons. This sample comprised cultured CD8+ T cells from PBMCs, obtained from culture after CMV antigen stimulation. The receptors stem from a human donor in good health (CMV status not recorded). Some clones in this sample may be carry-over from other donors' samples. Each CDR3 is given without its conserved first and last residue. Each record gives: J gene, V gene, CDR3 protein.

j_gene: TRBJ1-6
v_gene: TRBV2
CDR3aa: ASSVDRDRDSYNSPLH

j_gene: TRBJ2-2
v_gene: TRBV7-4
CDR3aa: ASSGPGPRRPNTGELF

j_gene: TRBJ2-7
v_gene: TRBV6-2/TRBV6-3
CDR3aa: ASSYSIREQY

j_gene: TRBJ2-7
v_gene: TRBV19
CDR3aa: ASSMDTSYEQY

j_gene: TRBJ1-2
v_gene: TRBV24-1
CDR3aa: ATSDHGQGRGYT

j_gene: TRBJ1-2
v_gene: TRBV2
CDR3aa: ASHLASYT

j_gene: TRBJ1-1
v_gene: TRBV29-1
CDR3aa: SVGILTGSTEAF

j_gene: TRBJ1-4
v_gene: TRBV7-2
CDR3aa: ASPQGGTGVATNEKLF

j_gene: TRBJ2-2
v_gene: TRBV7-2
CDR3aa: ASSLVQGLNTGELF

j_gene: TRBJ1-2
v_gene: TRBV12-5
CDR3aa: ASGLGPQ

j_gene: TRBJ2-6
v_gene: TRBV7-6
CDR3aa: ASSPGTGVLSGANVLT

j_gene: TRBJ2-1
v_gene: TRBV27
CDR3aa: ASSLLAGGRGQF

j_gene: TRBJ2-1
v_gene: TRBV11-3
CDR3aa: ASSLETSPPGEQF

j_gene: TRBJ2-2
v_gene: TRBV6-6
CDR3aa: ASSYSSVPGGQNTGELF

j_gene: TRBJ1-2
v_gene: TRBV29-1
CDR3aa: SVEVRGSGYT

j_gene: TRBJ2-3
v_gene: TRBV10-1
CDR3aa: ASSESGTLGDTQY

j_gene: TRBJ1-1
v_gene: TRBV24-1
CDR3aa: ATRGAMNTEAF

j_gene: TRBJ2-2
v_gene: TRBV15
CDR3aa: ATSRTRGLAGGQGDTGELF

j_gene: TRBJ2-2
v_gene: TRBV12-3/TRBV12-4
CDR3aa: ASSPLNTGELF

j_gene: TRBJ2-2
v_gene: TRBV27
CDR3aa: ASGRDDGELF

j_gene: TRBJ2-7
v_gene: TRBV7-9
CDR3aa: ASRSAGTGDWNEQY

j_gene: TRBJ1-1
v_gene: TRBV10-3
CDR3aa: AISGFQNRMNTEAF

j_gene: TRBJ1-6
v_gene: TRBV5-1
CDR3aa: ASSLEGGTGFNSPLH

j_gene: TRBJ2-2
v_gene: TRBV28
CDR3aa: ATCVAGGKAGELF

j_gene: TRBJ1-1
v_gene: TRBV12-3/TRBV12-4
CDR3aa: ASSLGIEAF

j_gene: TRBJ1-2
v_gene: TRBV12-3/TRBV12-4
CDR3aa: ASSLNPGGPYGYT

j_gene: TRBJ2-5
v_gene: TRBV6-5
CDR3aa: ATSSTARETQY

j_gene: TRBJ1-4
v_gene: TRBV12-3/TRBV12-4
CDR3aa: ASSLALVGEKLF